One and the same sample provided the 29 T cell receptor beta chains below, sequenced in a study of blood T cell repertoires in COVID-19. The assay was immunoSEQ multiplex PCR, and TCRdb's table has in-frame clones only and misses some. The data contain 350,000 or so clones, 80% to 90% of them singletons. The sequencing sample was made of peripheral blood. The receptors were sampled from a woman aged 25 to 45 with COVID-19, enrolled during active disease.

The V gene is TRBV7-9, the J gene TRBJ2-5; D is unresolved. The CDR3 length is 11 residues. CDR1 is SEHNR and CDR2 is FQNEAQ in the germline V gene (reference sequence). V lost 6 bases to trimming and J lost 5 bases, with 7 bases between them. CDR3 DNA sequence: TGTGCCAGCAGTCACGCGGAGACCCAGTACTTC. Encoded protein: CASSHAETQYF.

The chain joins TRBV18 to TRBJ2-3; D ambiguous. CDR1 and CDR2 (germline): KGHSH, LQKENI. CDR3 length: 15 amino acids. Deletions cut 2 bases from V and 0 bases from J, with 9 bases between. Written as DNA, the CDR3 is TGTGCCAGCTCACCAAAGCGAGGTAGCACAGATACGCAGTATTTT. It yields the protein CASSPKRGSTDTQYF. The variable domain in full, with the rest retrieved from reference TRBV18 and TRBJ2-3, is NAGVMQNPRHLVRRRGQEARLRCSPMKGHSHVYWYRQLPEEGLKFMVYLQKENIIDESGMPKERFSAEFPKEGPSILRIQQVVRGDSAAYFCASSPKRGSTDTQYFGPGTRLTVL.

V is TRBV6-5 and J is TRBJ1-2; D ambiguous. CDR1 and CDR2 from the germline V gene are MNHEY and SVGAGI. The V end lost 6 bases, the J end lost 12 bases, and 23 bases lay between the germline ends. CDR3 length equals 14 residues. For the CDR3, the DNA is TGTGCCAGCAGATTTCTTAGGGAGACCAAACCACACACCTTC. This translates into CASRFLRETKPHTF.

The gene calls are TRBV10-3 and TRBJ2-7; D possibly corresponds to TRBD2 (6 bases). V lost 6 bases and J lost 6, with 15 bases in between. CDR1 and CDR2 (germline): ENHRY, SYGVKD. The CDR3 is made up of 13 amino acids. The CDR3 region has the DNA TGTGCCATCAGCCCGGGACTGTCTTCCGAGCAGTACTTC. Translation gives CAISPGLSSEQYF.

The V gene is TRBV19, the J gene TRBJ2-1, with 13 bases fitting TRBD2. J was trimmed by 5 bases and V by 5 bases; bases with no gene match: 6. Germline V gives CDR1 LNHDA, CDR2 SQIVND (reference sequence). CDR3 size: 16 residues. The CDR3 nucleotides are TGTGCCAGTAGTTCTACCGGGACTAGCGGGAACAATGAGCAGTTCTTC. Translated, it gives CASSSTGTSGNNEQFF.

Concerning this clone: Additional DNA sequences in this sample encode the identical CDR3. The V gene is TRBV5-1, the J gene TRBJ1-5; D unclear. Germline CDR1 and CDR2: SGHRS and YFSETQ. This CDR3 comprises 15 residues. V gave up 1 base and J gave up 0 bases, with 8 bases separating them. CDR3 residues: CASSLTGNSNQPQHF. The CDR3 coding sequence is TGCGCCAGCAGCTTGACGGGGAATAGCAATCAGCCCCAGCATTTT.

V gene TRBV7-6 combines with J gene TRBJ1-5; TRBD1 matches 9 bases. V was pared by 4 bases and J by 5 bases, with 6 bases of the junction left unmatched. The CDR3 runs 15 residues. Germline CDR1 reads SGHVS; CDR2 reads FNYEAQ. The CDR3 protein is CASSSRTGEDQPQHF. CDR3 bases: TGTGCCAGCAGCTCACGGACAGGGGAGGATCAGCCCCAGCATTTT.

There are a few counts of this clone. This chain uses TRBV9 with TRBJ2-2; no definite D call. Germline CDR1 is SGDLS and CDR2 is YYNGEE. V lost 3 bases and J 2 bases, leaving 14 bases between the germline ends. The CDR3 length is 16 residues. The CDR3 region has the DNA TGTGCCAGCAGCGGCACACCGACTCCCAACACCGGGGAGCTGTTTTTT. Its protein product is CASSGTPTPNTGELFF.

The genes are TRBV5-1 and TRBJ2-1, with a tentative D call TRBD2 (5 bases). V was trimmed by 0 bases and J by 3 bases, leaving 10 bases between them. The CDR3 runs to 15 residues. Germline V lookup: CDR1 SGHRS, CDR2 YFSETQ. CDR3 sequence reads: CASSLDSGIYNEQFF. Here the CDR3 DNA reads TGCGCCAGCAGCTTGGATTCGGGAATCTACAATGAGCAGTTCTTC.

This clone was seen just once. The rearrangement uses TRBV19 and TRBJ1-1; unclear D gene. There are 14 residues in the CDR3. The germline gives CDR1 LNHDA, CDR2 SQIVND (reference sequence). Deletions cut 1 base from V and 1 base from J, with 7 bases between. The CDR3 coding sequence is TGTGCCAGTAGTATAGTAGCGGAGAACACTGAAGCTTTCTTT. Protein sequence: CASSIVAENTEAFF.

The chain recombines TRBV5-1 with TRBJ2-7, with 8 bases matching TRBD1. Germline values: CDR1 SGHRS, CDR2 YFSETQ. This CDR3 contains 13 residues. The ends lost 7 bases at V and 6 bases at J; junction bases unmatched: 9. Here the CDR3 DNA reads TGCGCCAGCTCACGGACAGGGTCTAGCGAGCAGTACTTC. Residues: CASSRTGSSEQYF. Full variable domain (missing parts from reference TRBV5-1 and TRBJ2-7): KAGVTQTPRYLIKTRGQQVTLSCSPISGHRSVSWYQQTPGQGLQFLFEYFSETQRNKGNFPGRFSGRQFSNSRSEMNVSTLELGDSALYLCASSRTGSSEQYFGPGTRLTVT.

The rearrangement joins TRBV11-2 to TRBJ2-1; 10 bases line up with TRBD2. CDR3 size: 16 residues. After removal of 3 bases from V and 5 bases from J, the junction contained 7 bases not matched to a gene. The germline V gene has CDR1 SGHAT and CDR2 FQNNGV. The CDR3 DNA follows: TGTGCCAGCAGCTTCCCCATTAGCGGGAGGAACAATGAGCAGTTCTTC. Its protein product is CASSFPISGRNNEQFF.

V gene TRBV14 combines with J gene TRBJ1-2, with unresolved D. CDR1 is SGHDN, CDR2 FVKESK, per germline. The CDR3 has 13 residues. V lost 1 base to trimming and J lost 4 bases, with 7 bases between them. This chain's CDR3 is CASSQASVYGYTF. Here the CDR3 DNA reads TGTGCCAGCAGCCAAGCATCGGTCTATGGCTACACCTTC.

This clone was observed a few times. The rearrangement joins TRBV4-1 to TRBJ2-7; 9 bases line up with TRBD2. Germline values: CDR1 MGHRA, CDR2 YSYEKL. The CDR3 runs to 14 residues. The ends lost 3 bases at V and 6 bases at J; junction bases unmatched: 6. The CDR3 DNA sequence: TGCGCCAGCAGCCAGGTAGCGGGAGATTTCGAGCAGTACTTC. Its protein is CASSQVAGDFEQYF.

This clone was recorded only once. This chain connects TRBV30 to TRBJ2-7; D not certain. The CDR3 spans 12 residues. CDR1 GTSNPN and CDR2 SVGIG come from the germline V gene (reference sequence). V was pared by 5 bases and J by 0 bases, with 8 bases between. The CDR3 nucleotides are TGTGCCTGGCGCGGTAGCTCCTACGAGCAGTACTTC. Translated: CAWRGSSYEQYF.

This rearrangement joins TRBV29-1 to TRBJ2-7, with D maybe TRBD1 (6 bases). With 5 bases removed from V and 3 bases from J, the gap between germline ends came to 11 bases. Germline loops: CDR1 SQVTM, CDR2 ANQGSEA. CDR3 length equals 12 residues. CDR3 in DNA: TGCAGCGTTAGGACAGACGACTACGAGCAGTACTTC. It is translated as CSVRTDDYEQYF.

The chain links TRBV6-6 to TRBJ1-2, with D maybe TRBD1 (6 bases). CDR3 length: 16 amino acids. V lost 4 bases to trimming and J lost 1 base, with 16 bases between them. CDR1 is MNHNY and CDR2 is SVGAGI in the germline V gene (reference sequence). This chain's CDR3 is CASSLAGTPNNYGYTF. The CDR3 region has the DNA TGTGCCAGCAGTTTGGCCGGGACACCGAATAACTATGGCTACACCTTC.

The J gene is TRBJ2-7, the V gene TRBV6-6; 7 nucleotides agree with TRBD2. V shed 4 bases, J shed 5 bases, and the junction held 2 bases outside the gene matches. The V gene's germline CDR1 is MNHNY and CDR2 SVGAGI (reference sequence). CDR3 length: 12 residues. The CDR3 DNA reads TGTGCCAGCAGTTGGGGGGGGGACGAGCAGTACTTC. Its translation: CASSWGGDEQYF.

V usage is TRBV7-2 and J usage is TRBJ2-7, with a possible D match to TRBD2 (6 bases). CDR1 and CDR2 (germline): SGHTA, FQGNSA. Trimming shortened V by 2 bases and J by 6 bases, and 11 bases separated the two germline ends. The CDR3 loop spans 13 amino acids. The CDR3 region has the DNA TGTGCCAGCAGCTTACGGGGGATTGCCGAGCAGTACTTC. Its translation: CASSLRGIAEQYF. Full variable domain (missing parts from reference TRBV7-2 and TRBJ2-7): GAGVSQSPSNKVTEKGKDVELRCDPISGHTALYWYRQSLGQGLEFLIYFQGNSAPDKSGLPSDRFSAERTGGSVSTLTIQRTQQEDSAVYLCASSLRGIAEQYFGPGTRLTVT.

This chain uses TRBV2 with TRBJ2-7, with D possibly being TRBD1 (6 bases). This CDR3 is built from 15 residues. Per the germline V gene, CDR1 is SNHLY and CDR2 is FYNNEI. The V end was cut by 2 bases, the J end by 9 bases, with 20 bases between. CDR3 DNA sequence: TGTGCCAGCAGTGAACTTGCGGGCTCGGCCAGGGGGCAGTACTTC. Its translation is CASSELAGSARGQYF.

The chain employs TRBV5-1 and TRBJ1-1, with TRBD1 matching 9 bases. Germline V gene sequence: CDR1 SGHRS, CDR2 YFSETQ. The CDR3 has 14 amino acids. Losses at the gene ends were 2 bases for V and 3 bases for J; bases not matched to a gene: 2. This CDR3 is CASSFGTGYTEAFF. The CDR3 nucleotides read TGCGCCAGCAGCTTCGGGACAGGGTACACTGAAGCTTTCTTT.

This clone was seen just once. The chain couples TRBV24-1 to TRBJ1-5; the D is unclear. With 3 bases removed from V and 5 bases from J, the gap between germline ends came to 10 bases. The germline V gene has CDR1 KGHDR and CDR2 SFDVKD. This CDR3 is built from 14 residues. In DNA form, the CDR3 reads TGTGCCACCAGTGATCAGAACGGGGATCAGCCCCAGCATTTT. This sequence encodes CATSDQNGDQPQHF.

This chain uses TRBV11-2 with TRBJ2-5; D not certain. This CDR3 has 13 residues. Trimming removed 7 bases at V and 1 base at J, with 10 bases between. Germline values: CDR1 SGHAT, CDR2 FQNNGV. In DNA form, the CDR3 reads TGTGCCAGCACCCCGTTCGGCCAAGAGACCCAGTACTTC. Protein: CASTPFGQETQYF.

This clone occurred once. The chain has TRBV5-1 and TRBJ1-6; D gene uncertain. The germline V and J ends were trimmed by 3 bases and 0 bases, with 10 bases remaining between them. This CDR3 contains 16 residues. Per the germline V gene, CDR1 is SGHRS and CDR2 is YFSETQ. This CDR3 reads CASSSGIGSYNSPLHF. CDR3 coding DNA: TGCGCCAGCAGCTCGGGTATCGGCTCCTATAATTCACCCCTCCACTTT.

The rearrangement uses TRBV6-2 or TRBV6-3 and TRBJ2-2; 11 bases line up with TRBD2. This CDR3 is built from 21 residues. Germline loops: CDR1 MNHEY, CDR2 SVGEGT. After removal of 0 bases from V and 1 base from J, the junction contained 13 bases not matched to a gene. CDR3 coding DNA: TGTGCCAGCAGTTACTCGCTTGAGACTAGCGGGATAGGTAGGAACACCGGGGAGCTGTTTTTT. It specifies CASSYSLETSGIGRNTGELFF.

The V call is TRBV5-8, the J call TRBJ2-5; 7 nucleotides align to TRBD2. The V gene's germline CDR1 is SGHTS and CDR2 YDEGEE. The CDR3 extends over 15 amino acids. V shed 4 bases and J 2 bases; nucleotides not matched to a gene: 8. The chain's CDR3 is CASSGEGRIQETQYF. CDR3 sequence (DNA): TGTGCCAGCAGCGGGGAGGGACGGATACAAGAGACCCAGTACTTC.

This clone was found once. The chain employs TRBV19 and TRBJ2-1, with 8 bases that match TRBD2. There are 15 residues in the CDR3. Looked up from germline, CDR1 is LNHDA and CDR2 is SQIVND (reference sequence). V lost 8 bases and J lost 4; bases outside the gene matches: 10. CDR3 region: CASSSGHPHYNEQFF. The CDR3 bases are TGTGCCAGTTCTAGCGGGCACCCACATTACAATGAGCAGTTCTTC.

The chain joins TRBV15 to TRBJ2-3; D gene uncertain. Trimming cost V 1 base and J 6 bases, with 5 bases left between them. CDR1 and CDR2 (germline): LNHNV, YYDKDF (reference sequence). CDR3 length: 12 amino acids. The CDR3 sequence: CATSRVLDTQYF. Here the CDR3 DNA reads TGTGCCACCAGCAGAGTTCTGGATACGCAGTATTTT.

The rearrangement uses TRBV2 and TRBJ1-5; 7 nucleotides align to TRBD1. Trimming took 5 bases from V and 0 from J; bases not matched to a gene: 4. The germline V gene has CDR1 SNHLY and CDR2 FYNNEI. The length of the CDR3 is 15 residues. The CDR3 here is CASSRQGLSNQPQHF. Here the CDR3 DNA reads TGTGCCAGCAGTCGACAGGGTCTTAGCAATCAGCCCCAGCATTTT.